Listed here is a single T cell receptor beta chain. The antigen is unknown. The CDR3 goes on 3 residues after the read ends, and that part is filled in from the germline J gene. This record comes from a study of T cells in women clearing cervical HPV infection. All participants had a single incident cervical HPV16 infection, and prevalent HPV16 infections were excluded. Data came from immunoSEQ multiplex PCR; TCRdb stores just in-frame clones and leaves some out. This table holds about 39,000 clones. Per the germline V gene, CDR1 is SGHRS and CDR2 is YFSETQ. CDR3 length equals 15 residues. V gave up 4 bases and J gave up 6 bases, with 16 bases separating them. Whole-study findings and limits: TRBV6-7 relative abundance averaged around 0.11% in cases and 0.15% to 0.2% in controls. Combining TCR richness with V gene abundances gave approximately 0.8 AUC. Repertoire richness, not evenness, was significantly elevated in CIN3+ cases versus controls.

This sequence joins TRBV5-1 and TRBJ1-4; maybe TRBD1 (5 bases). This clonotype was obtained from a woman aged 18-70 years with a cervical HPV16 infection that either progressed to CIN3+ or cleared (not recorded which). The specimen sequenced was blood buffy coat. The CDR3 DNA, read in part, is TGCGCCAGCAGCCGAGTCGGGGGGTCGGATGAAAAA. It is translated as CASSRVGGSDEK. The entire CDR3 protein reads CASSRVGGSDEKLFF.